The next 19 T cell receptor beta chains were all read from a single sample in a study of beta chain features in type 1 diabetes. Notes on the study in general: Shortening that was moderate but significant affected the TCRB CDR3s of Type 1 diabetes patients in all four CD4+ subsets.

Of the isolated RNA, all was reverse transcribed, and so the sequenced material was expressed TCRB transcripts. The method was immunoSEQ multiplex PCR; TCRdb's version includes in-frame clones alone and lacks a portion of them. The sample includes approximately 250,000 clones, 11% seen only once; the top ten take 0.017%. Their target antigens are unknown. The sequencing input was naive CD4+ T cells from blood. The origin of the receptors is a man aged 30-40 years with type 1 diabetes.

The chain joins TRBV7-8 to TRBJ2-7, with 9 nucleotides matching TRBD2. CDR1 SGHVS and CDR2 FQNEAQ come from the germline V gene. After removal of 3 bases from V and 4 bases from J, the junction contained 10 bases not matched to a gene. This CDR3 region has 16 residues. This CDR3 reads CASSFGGSGGPYEQYF. In nucleotides, the CDR3 is TGTGCCAGCAGCTTTGGGGGCAGCGGGGGGCCTTACGAGCAGTACTTC.

This clone was seen more than once but under ten times. The chain employs TRBV4-1 and TRBJ1-6; D may be TRBD1 (6 bases). The length of the CDR3 is 15 residues. The V and J ends lost 2 bases and 9 bases respectively, with 14 bases between them. The germline V gene encodes CDR1 MGHRA and CDR2 YSYEKL. This chain's CDR3 is CASSQMGARGSPLHF. CDR3 nucleotide sequence: TGCGCCAGCAGCCAAATGGGGGCCAGGGGTTCACCCCTCCACTTT.

About this clone: Other DNA sequences in this sample translate to the same CDR3. The V and J genes are TRBV2 and TRBJ2-7; TRBD1 might be the D (6 bases). Germline values: CDR1 SNHLY, CDR2 FYNNEI. Trimming pared 4 bases from V and 4 bases from J, leaving 11 bases between. The CDR3 contains 13 residues. The DNA for the CDR3 is TGTGCCAGCAGTGTGGGGGCCAGGTACGAGCAGTACTTC. This sequence encodes CASSVGARYEQYF.

V and J are TRBV30 and TRBJ2-3, with 7 bases fitting TRBD1. This CDR3 is built from 14 residues. Germline CDR1 reads GTSNPN; CDR2 reads SVGIG (reference sequence). Unmatched junction bases numbered 3, after V lost 3 bases and J lost 0 bases. CDR3 residues: CAWSRDSSTDTQYF. The CDR3 bases are TGTGCCTGGAGCCGGGACAGCAGCACAGATACGCAGTATTTT.

This CDR3 reads CASSGDRYGYTF. CDR3 nucleotide sequence: TGCGCCAGCAGCGGGGACAGATATGGCTACACCTTC. This chain uses TRBV5-1 with TRBJ1-2; 7 positions agree with TRBD1. This CDR3 has 12 amino acids. Looked up from germline, CDR1 is SGHRS and CDR2 is YFSETQ. Germline trimming cut 4 bases from V and 5 bases from J; bases unmatched to any gene: 2.

This clone was counted a few times. The genes are TRBV4-3 and TRBJ2-3, with 14 bases that match TRBD2. The CDR3 totals 16 residues. Germline lookup yields CDR1 LGHNA and CDR2 YSLEER. With 1 base clipped from V and 4 bases from J, the junction kept 1 base outside the gene matches. Here the CDR3 reads CASSQGLAGGSDTQYF. The CDR3 region has the DNA TGCGCCAGCAGCCAAGGACTAGCGGGGGGGTCAGATACGCAGTATTTT.

This chain connects TRBV13 to TRBJ2-3; 13 bases match TRBD2. Germline V gene sequence: CDR1 PRHDT, CDR2 FYEKMQ (reference sequence). The CDR3 sequence is 16 residues long. J gave up 3 bases and V 5 bases, and 5 bases lay outside the gene matches. CDR3 coding DNA: TGTGCCAGCAGCCTAACTAGCGGGGGGGGGACAGATACGCAGTATTTT. It codes for CASSLTSGGGTDTQYF.

This clone was observed a handful of times. The sample has other DNA sequences that encode this CDR3 too. The chain joins TRBV7-9 to TRBJ1-5; the D gene is possibly TRBD1 (5 bases). V was trimmed by 1 base and J by 6 bases, leaving 7 bases between them. The CDR3 runs 13 residues. The germline gives CDR1 SEHNR, CDR2 FQNEAQ (reference sequence). The CDR3 region is CASSLDGGQPQHF. The DNA of the CDR3 is TGTGCCAGCAGCTTAGACGGGGGTCAGCCCCAGCATTTT.

This clone was observed a few times. V gene TRBV12-5 combines with J gene TRBJ2-7; D may be TRBD2 (6 bases). This CDR3 region has 14 residues. The germline V and J ends were trimmed by 1 base and 3 bases, with 10 bases remaining between them. Germline-derived CDR1 and CDR2 are LGHNT and FRNRAP. The CDR3 sequence is CASGLAGRNYEQYF. DNA for the CDR3: TGTGCTAGTGGTTTGGCCGGGAGAAACTACGAGCAGTACTTC.

Remarks on this clone: One junction end disagrees with the germline gene, perhaps due to a read error. The V gene is TRBV29-1, the J gene TRBJ1-2; tentatively, D is TRBD1 (6 bases). The germline CDR1 and CDR2 sequences are SQVTM and ANQGSEA. This CDR3 has 13 residues. The CDR3 DNA sequence: TGCAGCGTCGAAGGGGACATCGGGTATGGCTACACCTTC. It is translated as CSVEGDIGYGYTF.

This clone appeared once. V is TRBV15 and J is TRBJ1-2, with 9 nucleotides matching TRBD1. CDR1 LNHNV and CDR2 YYDKDF come from the germline V gene (reference sequence). The CDR3 loop spans 14 amino acids. Losses at the gene ends were 5 bases for V and 4 bases for J; bases not matched to a gene: 5. The CDR3 bases are TGTGCCACCAGCGGGACAGGGTATGGCTATGGCTACACCTTC. The encoded protein is CATSGTGYGYGYTF.

The chain joins TRBV2 to TRBJ2-1; 9 bases are a match to TRBD1. CDR1 and CDR2 (germline): SNHLY, FYNNEI. This CDR3 is 16 amino acids long. Trimming cost V 7 bases and J 7 bases; bases outside gene matches: 14. Here the CDR3 DNA reads TGTGCCAGCATCTTCTCTCGACAGGGGGTGAGGAATGAGCAGTTCTTC. Protein sequence: CASIFSRQGVRNEQFF.

The gene calls are TRBV23-1 and TRBJ1-1, with TRBD1 matching 7 bases. TRBV23-1 is classed as an ORF, of uncertain function. V lost 2 bases to trimming and J lost 9 bases; unmatched junction nucleotides: 6. The CDR3 loop spans 13 amino acids. In nucleotides, the CDR3 is TGCGCCAGCAGTCAAGCGACAGGGCCAAAAGCTTTCTTT. Translation gives CASSQATGPKAFF.

V and J are TRBV5-4 and TRBJ2-7; 9 nucleotides align to TRBD1. V lost 6 bases, J lost 6 bases, and 7 bases stayed unmatched. CDR1 and CDR2 from the germline V gene are SGHNT and YYREEE (reference sequence). CDR3 length: 13 amino acids. CDR3 bases: TGTGCCAGCACCTGGGACAGGGTGGCCGAGCAGTACTTC. Translation: CASTWDRVAEQYF.

This clone was counted a few times. The chain recombines TRBV6-6 with TRBJ1-2; the D is unclear. The CDR3 is 13 residues long. V was clipped by 8 bases and J by 1 base, with 11 bases between them. Germline CDR1 is MNHNY and CDR2 is SVGAGI (reference sequence). CDR3 coding DNA: TGTGCCAGCTATACGTACGGTAACTATGGCTACACCTTC. Translated, it gives CASYTYGNYGYTF.

A few counts support this clone. The chain recombines TRBV11-2 with TRBJ2-1; 11 positions match TRBD2. Per germline, CDR1 SGHAT and CDR2 FQNNGV. CDR3 length: 15 residues. Trimming removed 5 bases from V and 7 bases from J; junction bases left unmatched: 7. CDR3 in DNA: TGTGCCAGCAGCGAGTTAGCGGGGGGGCGGAATGAGCAGTTCTTC. It encodes CASSELAGGRNEQFF. Combining the CDR3 with reference TRBV11-2 and TRBJ2-1 gives the whole variable domain EAGVAQSPRYKIIEKRQSVAFWCNPISGHATLYWYQQILGQGPKLLIQFQNNGVVDDSQLPKDRFSAERLKGVDSTLKIQPAKLEDSAVYLCASSELAGGRNEQFFGPGTRLTVL.

Only a few counts were recorded for this clone. This chain connects TRBV7-8 to TRBJ2-7; 10 bases are shared with TRBD1. The CDR3 spans 15 residues. Trimming took 4 bases from V and 6 from J; bases not matched to a gene: 9. Germline V lookup: CDR1 SGHVS, CDR2 FQNEAQ. Written as DNA, the CDR3 is TGTGCCAGCAGCTCATCCGGGACAGGGGTGGTCGAGCAGTACTTC. Its protein is CASSSSGTGVVEQYF.

The CDR3 region has the DNA TGCAGCGTTGAGTACCCTAGCGGGGCGGAGACCCAGTACTTC. Protein: CSVEYPSGAETQYF. V and J are TRBV29-1 and TRBJ2-5; 9 bases map to TRBD2. Unmatched junction bases numbered 7, after V lost 3 bases and J lost 5 bases. The CDR3 loop spans 14 amino acids. Germline assignment: CDR1 SQVTM and CDR2 ANQGSEA.

This clone has only a few counts. This chain joins TRBV7-9 and TRBJ2-3, with a possible D match to TRBD1 (6 bases). Germline-derived CDR1 and CDR2 are SEHNR and FQNEAQ (reference sequence). The CDR3 extends over 15 amino acids. V was shortened by 6 bases and J by 0 bases, with 13 bases between the two germline ends. CDR3 protein: CASREQGSSTDTQYF. DNA of the CDR3: TGTGCCAGCAGGGAACAGGGAAGTAGCACAGATACGCAGTATTTT.